This TCR beta chain was sequenced during a study of CD8 T cells in Susac syndrome (dated by TCRdb to the late 2010s). Regarding the study in general: Of the Susac syndrome patients who were sequenced, more than five had clinically active disease and roughly 8 were in clinical remission. At the time of blood withdrawal, Susac syndrome patients were either therapy-naive, taking corticosteroids (with some also receiving IVIg), or on IVIg alone. Repertoire sequencing was used to test whether CD8+ T cell activation and differentiation in Susac syndrome was antigen driven. CD8+ T cell repertoire clonality was compared between about 12 healthy donors, about 14 Susac syndrome patients and around 16 multiple sclerosis patients.

As for this clonotype: This clone's antigen is unknown. Base qualities are not provided; no much larger clone lies one nucleotide away.

Peripheral blood CD8+ and CD4+ T cells from healthy donors, Susac syndrome patients and multiple sclerosis patients were profiled by high-throughput TCR beta sequencing. The Susac syndrome patients fulfilled recently defined diagnostic criteria for definite or probable disease. Bulk CD8+ and CD4+ T cells were purified magnetically by negative isolation, whereas CD8+ TEMRA cells were enriched by FACS. Blood was collected in EDTA tubes and processed within 24 hours, with PBMCs isolated through density gradient centrifugation. PBMCs intended for TCR sequencing were cryopreserved in liquid nitrogen and were subsequently thawed in a 37 degrees C water bath. Purity of sorted or isolated CD4+, CD8+ and CD8+ TEMRA cells was at least 90%. RNA was extracted with the RNeasy kit and roughly 0.5 to 1 ug was reverse transcribed using random hexamers. TCR beta CDR3 regions were amplified with the immunoSEQ multiplex PCR assay covering 54 Vbeta and 13 Jbeta segments. To correct PCR amplification bias, a synthetic template baseline was used for both primer optimization and computational correction. The paper's data handling went like this. Reads were assigned to V, D and J genes according to IMGT and analyzed in immunoSEQ Analyzer, with only productive sequences retained. Clonality was calculated as one minus the Shannon entropy normalized by log2 of the number of productive unique sequences. For each patient and control, public and private clones were evaluated within the 100 most prevalent clones. Clones were defined as Susac-specific when absent from the healthy and MS cohorts, from about a thousand published viral clones and from other ImmuneACCESS disease sequences. TCRdb reprocessed the public reads (quality trimming at Q25 with fastp, clone calling with MiXCR) and kept in-frame beta chains. Entries that share a CDR3 protein sequence are merged under the most common genes and DNA. The V and J calls were not made by the authors but by TCRdb's processing. The sample table shows about 120,000 distinct CDR3 sequences, and around 94% are seen once. The ten largest clonotypes hold around 0.28% of the sample.

V loses 4 bases of germline sequence and J loses 4 bases, and the interval between the two ends is 4 bases. Counted from cysteine to phenylalanine, this CDR3 has 11 amino acids. The read is trimmed to its CDR3 DNA, 33 bases read in frame from base 1. CDR1 and CDR2 are drawn from the germline V gene (reference sequence): SEHNR, FQNEAQ. What the study reported, not specific to this receptor: Roughly 15 and five Susac-specific public clones were found in the total CD8+ and CD8+ TEMRA repertoires, respectively. Clonal expansion was observed in Susac syndrome CD8+ repertoires, with the highest expansion in CD8+ TEMRA cells and greater expansion in clinically active than in remitting patients. The number of individuals in the TCR sequencing and HLA analysis was acknowledged as relatively small.

The sequence was collected from a human donor with Susac syndrome. The V and J segments used are TRBV7-9 and TRBJ1-2; the D gene lacks a confident call. The sequencing input was CD8+ T cells from PBMCs. The DNA sequence is TGTGCCAGCAGCTCCTTCTATGGCTACACCTTC. Translated, it reads CASSSFYGYTF.